The T cell receptor (beta chain) under discussion was sequenced for a study of tumor-infiltrating lymphocytes in primary liver carcinoma. Across the study: Patients had primary liver carcinoma treated by surgical resection. Patients, male and female, were 30 to 69 years old. Study-level findings and limits: Researchers found tumor-adjacent and tumor-blood pairs overlapped less than tumor region pairs.

Germline DNA was also extracted, and blood RNA was taken from unsorted whole blood. This clonotype has ten or more counts. Its antigen is unidentified. This CDR3 contains 15 residues. The V gene end was trimmed by 1 base and the J gene end by 7 bases; junction bases not matched to a gene: 6. Germline V lookup: CDR1 MGHRA, CDR2 YSYEKL. Researchers generated TCR beta cDNA from about 450 ng of total RNA, relying on a constant-region primer. Generation of the TCR beta libraries relied on three nested multiplex PCR rounds using slightly modified ARM-PCR. The first two PCR rounds used TRBV1-TRBV30 forward primers with a C-beta reverse primer, 9 to 10 cycles each. TCRdb recomputed calls from the multiplex PCR reads with MiXCR, one row per CDR3 protein. In the table there are approximately 330,000 distinct CDR3 sequences, less than 65% of which are singletons.

The rearrangement uses TRBV4-1 and TRBJ1-4, with TRBD1 identical over 7 bases. Sequenced sample: peripheral blood. The clonotype was recovered from a man aged 40-50 years with primary liver carcinoma and hepatitis B virus infection. CDR3 bases: TGCGCCAGCAGCCAAGTCAGGGGGGGCGGTGAAAAACTGTTTTTT. This encodes CASSQVRGGGEKLFF.